The 8 T cell receptor beta chains presented below share a single source sample, sequenced in a study of shared clonotypes between healthy human individuals. Data came from immunoSEQ multiplex PCR; TCRdb stores just in-frame clones and leaves some out. The sample lists about 1.4 million clones; around 97% were seen once. Material for sequencing was naive CD4+ T cells sorted from blood. Subset meaning: CD45RA+ positively selected. All receptors come from a man aged 25-45 years in good health.

This chain connects TRBV5-5 to TRBJ2-4; a weak D match, TRBD2 (6 bases). Trimming took off 4 bases at V and 0 bases at J, with 17 bases between the two ends. In germline, CDR1 is SGHKS, CDR2 YYEKEE (reference sequence). This CDR3 comprises 17 residues. This chain's CDR3 is CASSQEGTFLAKNIQYF. CDR3 in DNA: TGTGCCAGCAGCCAGGAGGGGACTTTCCTAGCCAAAAACATTCAGTACTTC.

This clone was picked up one time. The chain joins TRBV5-5 to TRBJ2-7; 9 bases align to TRBD1. The CDR3 spans 14 residues. The V gene's germline CDR1 is SGHKS and CDR2 YYEKEE (reference sequence). After removal of 4 bases from V and 1 base from J, the junction contained 3 bases not matched to a gene. CDR3 protein: CASSPQGASYEQYF. Here the CDR3 DNA reads TGTGCCAGCAGCCCACAGGGGGCGTCCTACGAGCAGTACTTC.

The rearrangement uses TRBV4-3 and TRBJ2-7; the D is unclear. Between the trimmed V and J ends, which lost 0 bases and 9 bases, there was a span of 12 bases. CDR1 LGHNA and CDR2 YSLEER come from the germline V gene. The CDR3 is 13 residues long. This CDR3 is CASSQDSTGGQYF. CDR3 DNA: TGCGCCAGCAGCCAAGATTCGACCGGCGGGCAGTACTTC.

This clone was counted once. Distinct nucleotide sequences in the sample also encode this CDR3. This rearrangement joins TRBV7-9 to TRBJ2-3, with D uncertain. V lost 5 bases and J lost 2, with 5 bases in between. Germline assignment: CDR1 SEHNR and CDR2 FQNEAQ (reference sequence). The length of the CDR3 is 12 residues. CDR3 coding DNA: TGTGCCAGCAGCCCATACACAGATACGCAGTATTTT. This translates into CASSPYTDTQYF.

The chain employs TRBV29-1 and TRBJ2-1; possible D gene TRBD1, 6 bases. This CDR3 region has 13 residues. The germline gives CDR1 SQVTM, CDR2 ANQGSEA. V was trimmed by 7 bases and J by 1 base, leaving 11 bases between them. CDR3 in amino acids: CSADRSSYNEQFF. CDR3 bases: TGCAGCGCAGACAGGTCATCCTACAATGAGCAGTTCTTC.

The chain uses TRBV21-1 and TRBJ2-7; the D call of TRBD1 is as the table states it, not checked on the DNA. TRBV21-1 is a pseudogene locus. This CDR3 has 13 amino acids. This CDR3 reads CASSPGQGLMEYF. The DNA for the CDR3 is TGTGCCAGCAGCCCGGGACAGGGGCTCATGGAGTACTTC.

V is TRBV18 and J is TRBJ2-2, with D uncertain. Germline values: CDR1 KGHSH, CDR2 LQKENI. Trimming took 6 bases from V and 5 from J, leaving 10 bases between them. The length of the CDR3 is 13 residues. In DNA, the CDR3 is TGTGCCAGCTCCCCGAAGACGACCGGGGAGCTGTTTTTT. Translated: CASSPKTTGELFF.

The rearrangement uses TRBV6-1 and TRBJ2-6; D remains ambiguous. Germline loops: CDR1 MNHNS, CDR2 SASEGT. This CDR3 is 14 amino acids long. V lost 6 bases, J lost 0 bases, and 6 bases lay in between. CDR3 region: CASRTDSGANVLTF. The CDR3 DNA reads TGTGCCAGCAGAACGGACTCTGGGGCCAACGTCCTGACTTTC.